This is a list of T cell receptor beta chains from one sample in a study of CD8 T cells in Susac syndrome. TCRdb processed the immunoSEQ multiplex PCR reads anew with MiXCR; each CDR3 protein has one entry. This sample has under 150,000 distinct CDR3 sequences; 80% to 85% occur once, and the top ten carry more than 0.5%. Sequenced input: CD8+ T cells from PBMCs. Every receptor here comes from a human donor with multiple sclerosis. CDR3s include the opening cysteine and the closing phenylalanine or tryptophan. The D gene is left open where the match is weak. Not all rows give a size; the values are once, few, many and, for expanded clones, a class.

J gene: TRBJ2-1; clone size: .; V gene: TRBV28; D gene: .; CDR3 protein: CASSPAWRLTHGEQFF; CDR3 DNA: TGTGCCAGCAGTCCCGCGTGGCGACTAACCCACGGAGAGCAGTTCTTC
J gene: TRBJ1-1; clone size: .; V gene: TRBV10-3; D gene: .; CDR3 protein: CAMGDVMNTEAFF; CDR3 DNA: TGTGCCATGGGAGACGTTATGAACACTGAAGCTTTCTTT
J gene: TRBJ2-1; clone size: .; V gene: TRBV11-2; D gene: .; CDR3 protein: CASRGRLTGDEQFF; CDR3 DNA: TGTGCCAGCAGGGGGAGGTTAACAGGCGATGAGCAGTTCTTC
J gene: TRBJ2-3; clone size: .; V gene: TRBV30; D gene: TRBD2; CDR3 protein: CAWSGLAGAGGLRDTQYF; CDR3 DNA: TGTGCCTGGAGCGGATTAGCGGGAGCGGGGGGGCTTCGTGATACGCAGTATTTT
J gene: TRBJ1-4; clone size: .; V gene: TRBV13; D gene: .; CDR3 protein: CASSLGLQEHEKLFF; CDR3 DNA: TGTGCCAGCAGCTTAGGCCTGCAGGAGCATGAAAAACTGTTTTTT
J gene: TRBJ2-2; clone size: once; V gene: TRBV6-5; D gene: .; CDR3 protein: CASSDSLGHELFF; CDR3 DNA: TGTGCCAGCAGTGACTCCTTGGGACATGAGCTGTTTTTT
J gene: TRBJ1-1; clone size: once; V gene: TRBV5-1; D gene: .; CDR3 protein: CASSFLENTEAFF; CDR3 DNA: TGCGCCAGCAGCTTCCTAGAGAACACTGAAGCTTTCTTT
J gene: TRBJ2-3; clone size: .; V gene: TRBV9; D gene: TRBD1; CDR3 protein: CASSGQFGTGFTDTQYF; CDR3 DNA: TGTGCCAGCAGCGGGCAATTTGGGACAGGATTCACAGATACGCAGTATTTT
J gene: TRBJ2-3; clone size: few; V gene: TRBV6-6; D gene: .; CDR3 protein: CASSYLSDTDTQYF; CDR3 DNA: TGTGCCAGCAGTTACCTGAGTGACACAGATACGCAGTATTTT
J gene: TRBJ1-2; clone size: .; V gene: TRBV6-1; D gene: .; CDR3 protein: CASSDKAGGIQAIYGYTF; CDR3 DNA: TGTGCCAGCAGCGATAAGGCTGGTGGGATTCAGGCGATCTATGGCTACACCTTC
J gene: TRBJ1-1; clone size: .; V gene: TRBV6-2/TRBV6-3; D gene: TRBD1; CDR3 protein: CASSYPGTATEAFF; CDR3 DNA: TGTGCCAGCAGTTACCCCGGGACAGCCACTGAAGCTTTCTTT
J gene: TRBJ2-1; clone size: .; V gene: TRBV4-3; D gene: .; CDR3 protein: CASSQTLLVHEQFF; CDR3 DNA: TGCGCCAGCAGCCAGACCCTACTAGTGCATGAGCAGTTCTTC
J gene: TRBJ1-1; clone size: .; V gene: TRBV5-5; D gene: .; CDR3 protein: CASSLYDGNTEAFF; CDR3 DNA: TGTGCCAGCAGCTTGTATGATGGGAACACTGAAGCTTTCTTT
J gene: TRBJ2-2; clone size: .; V gene: TRBV12-3/TRBV12-4; D gene: TRBD2; CDR3 protein: CASIAGLYTGELFF; CDR3 DNA: TGTGCCAGCATAGCGGGCCTTTACACCGGGGAGCTGTTTTTT
J gene: TRBJ1-5; clone size: .; V gene: TRBV5-5; D gene: .; CDR3 protein: CASSSHLQDYSNQPQHF; CDR3 DNA: TGTGCCAGCAGCTCCCACTTACAGGATTATAGCAATCAGCCCCAGCATTTT
J gene: TRBJ2-7; clone size: .; V gene: TRBV5-6; D gene: .; CDR3 protein: CASSLDLGRSYEQYF; CDR3 DNA: TGTGCCAGCAGCTTGGACCTGGGGCGATCCTACGAGCAGTACTTC
J gene: TRBJ1-2; clone size: few; V gene: TRBV5-6; D gene: .; CDR3 protein: CASSLYSYDGYTF; CDR3 DNA: TGTGCCAGCAGCTTGTACAGTTACGATGGCTACACCTTC
J gene: TRBJ2-7; clone size: .; V gene: TRBV7-9; D gene: .; CDR3 protein: CASSLGGAPAFYEQYF; CDR3 DNA: TGTGCCAGCAGCTTAGGCGGGGCTCCTGCATTTTACGAGCAGTACTTC
J gene: TRBJ2-1; clone size: .; V gene: TRBV15; D gene: TRBD1; CDR3 protein: CATRDRENNEQFF; CDR3 DNA: TGTGCCACCAGGGACAGGGAAAACAATGAGCAGTTCTTC
J gene: TRBJ1-1; clone size: .; V gene: TRBV7-9; D gene: .; CDR3 protein: CASSGLGTEAFF; CDR3 DNA: TGTGCCAGCAGCGGGCTGGGCACTGAAGCTTTCTTT
J gene: TRBJ2-1; clone size: .; V gene: TRBV2; D gene: .; CDR3 protein: CASSEGAGLFLNEQFF; CDR3 DNA: TGTGCCAGCAGTGAAGGGGCAGGGCTTTTTCTTAATGAGCAGTTCTTC
J gene: TRBJ1-1; clone size: .; V gene: TRBV5-6; D gene: .; CDR3 protein: CASSFTVGGTEAFF; CDR3 DNA: TGTGCCAGCAGCTTTACTGTGGGGGGCACTGAAGCTTTCTTT
J gene: TRBJ2-2; clone size: .; V gene: TRBV28; D gene: TRBD1; CDR3 protein: CASSLYRGFSGELFF; CDR3 DNA: TGTGCCAGCAGTTTGTACAGGGGTTTTTCCGGGGAGCTGTTTTTT
J gene: TRBJ2-7; clone size: .; V gene: TRBV12-3/TRBV12-4; D gene: .; CDR3 protein: CASSLALGGEQYF; CDR3 DNA: TGTGCCAGCAGTTTAGCTCTAGGGGGCGAGCAGTACTTC
J gene: TRBJ2-1; clone size: .; V gene: TRBV3-1; D gene: TRBD2; CDR3 protein: CASSQGWGLLYNEQFF; CDR3 DNA: TGTGCCAGCAGCCAAGGGTGGGGACTACTCTACAATGAGCAGTTCTTC
J gene: TRBJ2-7; clone size: .; V gene: TRBV6-1; D gene: .; CDR3 protein: CASSEQFGGGAYYEQYF; CDR3 DNA: TGTGCCAGCAGTGAACAATTCGGAGGGGGGGCCTACTACGAGCAGTACTTC
J gene: TRBJ1-3; clone size: .; V gene: TRBV12-3/TRBV12-4; D gene: .; CDR3 protein: CASSLVGDAGNTIYF; CDR3 DNA: TGTGCCAGCAGTTTAGTTGGGGATGCTGGAAACACCATATATTTT
J gene: TRBJ1-2; clone size: .; V gene: TRBV3-1; D gene: .; CDR3 protein: CASSQPGQSFYGYTF; CDR3 DNA: TGTGCCAGCAGCCAGCCAGGACAGTCCTTCTATGGCTACACCTTC
J gene: TRBJ2-3; clone size: .; V gene: TRBV10-3; D gene: TRBD1; CDR3 protein: CAITQGQGPDTQYF; CDR3 DNA: TGTGCCATCACCCAGGGACAGGGTCCCGATACGCAGTATTTT
J gene: TRBJ2-3; clone size: .; V gene: TRBV5-1; D gene: .; CDR3 protein: CASSLSSSTDTQYF; CDR3 DNA: TGCGCCAGCAGCTTGTCTTCTAGCACAGATACGCAGTATTTT
J gene: TRBJ1-1; clone size: few; V gene: TRBV6-1; D gene: .; CDR3 protein: CASSDESWEAFF; CDR3 DNA: TGTGCCAGCAGTGACGAGAGCTGGGAAGCTTTCTTT
J gene: TRBJ2-7; clone size: .; V gene: TRBV19; D gene: .; CDR3 protein: CASSLGQGIAYEQYF; CDR3 DNA: TGTGCCAGTAGCCTCGGGCAGGGAATCGCCTACGAGCAGTACTTC
J gene: TRBJ1-1; clone size: .; V gene: TRBV18; D gene: .; CDR3 protein: CASSPMNTEAFF; CDR3 DNA: TGTGCCAGCTCACCCATGAACACTGAAGCTTTCTTT
J gene: TRBJ2-1; clone size: .; V gene: TRBV20-1; D gene: TRBD2; CDR3 protein: CSAIGLAGGPNEQFF; CDR3 DNA: TGCAGTGCTATAGGACTAGCGGGAGGGCCAAATGAGCAGTTCTTC
J gene: TRBJ2-1; clone size: .; V gene: TRBV12-3/TRBV12-4; D gene: .; CDR3 protein: CASSLPPSEEKFNEQFF; CDR3 DNA: TGTGCCAGCAGTTTACCCCCCTCGGAGGAAAAATTCAATGAGCAGTTCTTC
J gene: TRBJ1-2; clone size: few; V gene: TRBV5-1; D gene: TRBD1; CDR3 protein: CASSSNQGGTDYGYTF; CDR3 DNA: TGCGCCAGCAGCTCTAACCAGGGGGGGACAGACTATGGCTACACCTTC
J gene: TRBJ1-1; clone size: few; V gene: TRBV27; D gene: TRBD1; CDR3 protein: CASSLTGSLNTEAFF; CDR3 DNA: TGTGCCAGCAGTCTGACAGGGAGCTTAAACACTGAAGCTTTCTTT
J gene: TRBJ1-1; clone size: once; V gene: TRBV30; D gene: .; CDR3 protein: CAWNWGVSEAFF; CDR3 DNA: TGTGCCTGGAACTGGGGAGTCTCTGAAGCTTTCTTT
J gene: TRBJ1-5; clone size: .; V gene: TRBV15; D gene: TRBD1; CDR3 protein: CATSRVLTGQGTQSNQPQHF; CDR3 DNA: TGTGCCACCAGCAGAGTATTGACAGGACAGGGGACCCAAAGCAATCAGCCCCAGCATTTT
J gene: TRBJ1-1; clone size: .; V gene: TRBV7-9; D gene: .; CDR3 protein: CASSPGVITEAFF; CDR3 DNA: TGTGCCAGCAGCCCGGGGGTTATCACTGAAGCTTTCTTT
J gene: TRBJ1-5; clone size: .; V gene: TRBV6-1; D gene: .; CDR3 protein: CASIPISPGPRGPGNQPQHF; CDR3 DNA: TGTGCCAGCATTCCCATTTCGCCGGGCCCAAGGGGCCCTGGCAATCAGCCCCAGCATTTT
J gene: TRBJ2-3; clone size: .; V gene: TRBV5-6; D gene: .; CDR3 protein: CASTPTFFPDTDTQYF; CDR3 DNA: TGTGCCAGCACCCCTACTTTCTTTCCAGACACAGATACGCAGTATTTT
J gene: TRBJ2-5; clone size: .; V gene: TRBV2; D gene: .; CDR3 protein: CASSDMKPGETQYF; CDR3 DNA: TGTGCCAGCAGTGACATGAAACCGGGGGAGACCCAGTACTTC
J gene: TRBJ2-7; clone size: .; V gene: TRBV27; D gene: TRBD1; CDR3 protein: CASHELGQGVYEQYF; CDR3 DNA: TGTGCCAGCCACGAATTGGGACAGGGTGTTTACGAGCAGTACTTC
J gene: TRBJ2-6; clone size: .; V gene: TRBV5-4; D gene: .; CDR3 protein: CASSLTVAHRDESGANVLTF; CDR3 DNA: TGTGCCAGCAGCTTAACGGTAGCCCACAGGGATGAGAGCGGGGCCAACGTCCTGACTTTC